This TCR beta chain was observed in a study of blood T cell repertoires in COVID-19. In the study's own analysis: Nucleated cell number was recorded as an estimate derived from reference gene primer amplification. The protocol was immunoSEQ multiplex PCR, while the TCRdb copy is restricted to in-frame clones and leaves out a portion. V and J calls and clone size come straight from that table; D and trimming were deduced from the DNA. The sample lists approximately 87,000 clones, approximately 78% occurring once. Germline lookup yields CDR1 SGHDT and CDR2 YYEEEE. CDR3 length equals 17 residues. Trimming took 1 base from V and 1 from J, leaving 17 bases between them.

The receptor's source is a woman of 80 years or more with acute or convalescent COVID-19. The chain links TRBV5-6 to TRBJ2-5, with D unresolved. Sequencing was carried out using peripheral blood. CDR3: CASSLTKFPLSQETQYF. The CDR3 DNA reads as TGTGCCAGCAGCTTGACCAAGTTTCCACTATCCCAAGAGACCCAGTACTTC.